The clone carrying this TCR beta chain was found a few times. The antigen remains unidentified. CDR3 length: 13 amino acids. The germline V gene has CDR1 MNHNS and CDR2 SASEGT. Trimming shortened V by 7 bases and J by 10 bases, and 16 bases separated the two germline ends. This entry belongs to a study of vaccination and CD4 T cells after COVID-19. Study-level points and caveats: In convalescent patients, a median 86.3% of post-vaccine SARS-CoV-2-reactive clones appeared only after vaccination. Vaccine-specific clones numbering 304 of 307 showed spike mono-reactivity in convalescent patients.

The Oncomine TCR Beta short-read assay sequenced DNA from cultured CD4+ T cells. TCRdb reprocessed the PCR reads with MiXCR, giving one entry per CDR3 protein. The table has under 11,000 distinct CDR3 sequences, around 41% seen once; the top ten hold 25% to 30%. Stated treatment: roughly 11-day PBMC culture with coronavirus spike peptide pools or control peptides (ViraFEST assay). Expansion of antigen-specific T cells with peptide pools by ViraFEST preceded sequencing of TCRs. Spanning March to December 2020, the positive PCR dates came before US Alpha, Beta and Delta variants. The TCR was taken from a human donor who had recovered from COVID-19. Sequencing used CD4+ T cells from blood, cultured in vitro. The chain joins TRBV6-1 to TRBJ1-4; D is perhaps TRBD1 (6 bases). CDR3 protein: CASTKEGDGKLFF. The CDR3 DNA reads TGTGCCAGCACCAAGGAGGGGGATGGAAAACTGTTTTTT.